The clone carrying this T cell receptor beta chain was counted between two and nine times. Germline assignment: CDR1 MNHEY and CDR2 SMNVEV (reference sequence). This CDR3 contains 14 residues. Trimming at V came to 3 bases and at J to 5 bases, leaving 4 bases not matched to a gene. The sample comes from a study of cytomegalovirus exposure and HLA in healthy donors. Primers included in the PCR were 60 Vbeta and 13 Jbeta primers. Profiling relied on immunoSEQ multiplex PCR, and the TCRdb table lists in-frame clones only, not all of them. The table records 57,000 or so clones, about four fifths of them present only once.

The sequencing input was PBMCs. The chain recombines TRBV27 with TRBJ2-5; 9 bases agree with TRBD2. This clonotype originated in a man aged 45-65 years in good health and CMV-seropositive. The CDR3 region is CASSFVAGVETQYF. The CDR3 coding sequence is TGTGCCAGCAGTTTCGTAGCGGGAGTGGAGACCCAGTACTTC.